One sample yielded the 32 T cell receptor beta chains listed below, sequenced in a study of technical replicates of blood from several donors. Data came from immunoSEQ multiplex PCR; TCRdb stores just in-frame clones and leaves some out. The sample has roughly 56,000 clones; nearly 95% are singletons. Sequenced material: PBMCs. These receptors were obtained from a human donor in good health. Some clones in this sample may be carry-over from other donors' samples.

The chain couples TRBV11-2 to TRBJ2-2; D possibly corresponds to TRBD2 (5 bases). The CDR3 is made up of 15 amino acids. Per the germline V gene, CDR1 is SGHAT and CDR2 is FQNNGV. Trimming took off 1 base at V and 5 bases at J, with 11 bases between the two ends. The CDR3 protein is CASSLVSGRTGELFF. In DNA, the CDR3 is TGTGCCAGCAGCTTAGTGAGCGGAAGGACCGGGGAGCTGTTTTTT.

The DNA for the CDR3 is TGTGCCAGCAGCTTAGCGGGGCCGACTAGCGGGTGGAATACGCAGTATTTT. This encodes CASSLAGPTSGWNTQYF. This rearrangement joins TRBV7-2 to TRBJ2-3, with 10 bases lining up with TRBD2. Looked up from germline, CDR1 is SGHTA and CDR2 is FQGNSA. The J segment lost 7 bases and the V segment lost 0 bases, leaving 10 bases of the junction unmatched. The CDR3 spans 17 residues.

This CDR3 is CASSRRWEGRTAEAFF. In DNA form, the CDR3 reads TGTGCCAGCAGCCGAAGGTGGGAGGGGCGCACCGCTGAAGCTTTCTTT. The V and J genes are TRBV13 and TRBJ1-1; tentatively, D is TRBD1 (5 bases). The CDR3 runs to 16 residues. V was pared by 5 bases and J by 6 bases, with 22 bases between. The V gene's germline CDR1 is PRHDT and CDR2 FYEKMQ (reference sequence). Looking up the rest from reference TRBV13 and TRBJ1-1 gives the full variable domain: AAGVIQSPRHLIKEKRETATLKCYPIPRHDTVYWYQQGPGQDPQFLISFYEKMQSDKGSIPDRFSAQQFSDYHSELNMSSLELGDSALYFCASSRRWEGRTAEAFFGQGTRLTVV.

This chain connects TRBV6-6 to TRBJ1-5; possible D gene TRBD1, 6 bases. In germline, CDR1 is MNHNY, CDR2 SVGAGI (reference sequence). This CDR3 is 15 amino acids long. Trimming removed 2 bases at V and 5 bases at J, with 13 bases between. The CDR3 DNA is TGTGCCAGCAGTTACGATGAGGGGGAATATCAGCCCCAGCATTTT. It codes for CASSYDEGEYQPQHF.

The DNA of the CDR3 is TGTGCCAGCAGTGACCCGGTAGGGGACAGGGGGCTTTTTGGCTACACCTTC. Translated, it gives CASSDPVGDRGLFGYTF. This chain connects TRBV25-1 to TRBJ1-2, with 12 bases fitting TRBD1. J was trimmed by 7 bases and V by 3 bases; bases with no gene match: 12. CDR3 size: 17 residues. Germline V gene data show CDR1 as MGHDK and CDR2 as SYGVNS.

The chain carries TRBV5-1 and TRBJ2-7, with a weak D call TRBD2 (7 bases). From germline, CDR1 is SGHRS and CDR2 YFSETQ. The CDR3 is made up of 15 amino acids. Trimming stripped 0 bases from V and 6 bases from J, with 16 bases between. The CDR3 coding sequence is TGCGCCAGCAGCTTGGGCGGGGGCGGTTACCGCGAGCAGTACTTC. Protein product: CASSLGGGGYREQYF. Full variable domain (outside the CDR3, taken from reference TRBV5-1 and TRBJ2-7): KAGVTQTPRYLIKTRGQQVTLSCSPISGHRSVSWYQQTPGQGLQFLFEYFSETQRNKGNFPGRFSGRQFSNSRSEMNVSTLELGDSALYLCASSLGGGGYREQYFGPGTRLTVT.

The genes are TRBV13 and TRBJ2-2; 7 bases align to TRBD2. V lost 4 bases to trimming and J lost 5 bases; unmatched junction nucleotides: 7. The CDR3 is made up of 15 amino acids. The V gene's germline CDR1 is PRHDT and CDR2 FYEKMQ (reference sequence). The CDR3 region is CASSSLAVGTGELFF. In DNA form, the CDR3 reads TGTGCCAGCAGCTCGCTAGCGGTGGGGACCGGGGAGCTGTTTTTT.

The V and J genes are TRBV5-1 and TRBJ2-1; 8 nucleotides align to TRBD2. The ends lost 1 base at V and 2 bases at J; junction bases unmatched: 2. The germline gives CDR1 SGHRS, CDR2 YFSETQ. This CDR3 is built from 15 residues. The CDR3 protein is CASSLTSGTYNEQFF. In nucleotides, the CDR3 is TGCGCCAGCAGCTTGACTAGCGGAACCTACAATGAGCAGTTCTTC.

The chain employs TRBV5-6 and TRBJ1-6; D not resolved. The ends were cut back, 1 base at V and 0 bases at J, with 8 bases in the middle. Germline values: CDR1 SGHDT, CDR2 YYEEEE. The CDR3 runs 16 residues. The CDR3 region is CASSLYLSSYNSPLHF. The DNA for the CDR3 is TGTGCCAGCAGCTTGTATTTGAGCTCCTATAATTCACCCCTCCACTTT.

V gene TRBV5-1 combines with J gene TRBJ2-1, with TRBD2 matching over 10 bases. The CDR3 runs to 14 residues. Germline loops: CDR1 SGHRS, CDR2 YFSETQ. The J segment lost 7 bases and the V segment lost 4 bases, leaving 5 bases of the junction unmatched. The CDR3 is CASSPTAGGNEQFF. CDR3 in DNA: TGCGCCAGCAGCCCGACAGCGGGGGGGAATGAGCAGTTCTTC.

The chain carries TRBV19 and TRBJ1-1; D unresolved. Germline V CDR1 and CDR2: LNHDA, SQIVND (reference sequence). The ends were cut back, 7 bases at V and 5 bases at J, with 8 bases in the middle. CDR3 size: 11 residues. CDR3 in amino acids: CASMRETEAFF. The CDR3 bases are TGTGCCAGTATGAGAGAGACTGAAGCTTTCTTT.

This rearrangement joins TRBV7-2 to TRBJ2-1, with D unresolved. The CDR3 spans 13 residues. The V gene lost 5 bases and the J gene lost 7 bases, with 12 bases spanning the gap. Germline CDR1 and CDR2: SGHTA and FQGNSA. The CDR3 DNA reads as TGTGCCAGCAGCGTGCCGAGGCGGAATGAGCAGTTCTTC. As protein: CASSVPRRNEQFF.

The rearrangement uses TRBV2 and TRBJ1-4; 9 bases fit TRBD1. Trimming removed 5 bases from V and 7 bases from J; junction bases left unmatched: 11. The CDR3 has 16 amino acids. CDR1 and CDR2 (germline): SNHLY, FYNNEI. CDR3 region: CASSQRQTGGGEKLFF. CDR3 in DNA: TGTGCCAGCAGTCAAAGACAGACAGGGGGTGGTGAAAAACTGTTTTTT.

This chain connects TRBV4-3 to TRBJ2-3, with 8 nucleotides matching TRBD1. Germline V gene lookup returns CDR1 LGHNA and CDR2 YSLEER. The CDR3 consists of 16 residues. The J segment lost 3 bases and the V segment lost 0 bases, leaving 5 bases of the junction unmatched. In nucleotides, the CDR3 is TGCGCCAGCAGCCAAGAGGGCAGGGGGCGTACAGATACGCAGTATTTT. Translation gives CASSQEGRGRTDTQYF.

V usage is TRBV2 and J usage is TRBJ2-1; D possibly corresponds to TRBD2 (5 bases). Germline V lookup: CDR1 SNHLY, CDR2 FYNNEI. V was clipped by 6 bases and J by 10 bases, with 13 bases between them. The CDR3 sequence is 12 residues long. CDR3 residues: CASRRAGGEQFF. CDR3 coding DNA: TGTGCCAGCAGGCGGGCGGGCGGGGAGCAGTTCTTC.

This clone was detected only once. V gene TRBV29-1 combines with J gene TRBJ1-5, with 7 bases lining up with TRBD1. V dropped 5 bases and J dropped 1; count of bases not matched to a gene: 5. CDR1 is SQVTM and CDR2 is ANQGSEA in the germline V gene. The CDR3 consists of 14 residues. CDR3 region: CSVKTGNSNQPQHF. The CDR3 coding sequence is TGCAGCGTTAAGACAGGGAACAGCAATCAGCCCCAGCATTTT.

This chain links TRBV21-1 with TRBJ2-1; the table's D call, TRBD2, was not checked against the DNA. TRBV21-1 is a pseudogene locus. The CDR3 has 16 amino acids. Here the CDR3 reads CASRASLHHSDNEQFF. The CDR3 bases are TGTGCCAGCAGAGCGTCCCTACACCATTCCGACAATGAGCAGTTCTTC.

The chain uses TRBV7-9 and TRBJ2-1, with a possible D match to TRBD2 (5 bases). Trimming took off 5 bases at V and 5 bases at J, with 10 bases between the two ends. In germline, CDR1 is SEHNR, CDR2 FQNEAQ (reference sequence). This CDR3 spans 13 amino acids. DNA of the CDR3: TGTGCCAGCAGCCAAGCCGGGGACAATGAGCAGTTCTTC. The encoded protein is CASSQAGDNEQFF.

The gene calls are TRBV4-2 and TRBJ2-5; a weak D match, TRBD2 (5 bases). Germline assignment: CDR1 LGHNA and CDR2 YNFKEQ. The ends were cut back, 1 base at V and 4 bases at J, with 7 bases in the middle. The CDR3 loop spans 13 amino acids. For the CDR3, the DNA is TGTGCCAGCAGCCAAGTTCGGGGAGAGACCCAGTACTTC. Its protein product is CASSQVRGETQYF.

This chain links TRBV27 with TRBJ1-2; tentative D call: TRBD1 (5 bases). The CDR3 covers 15 residues. Germline loops: CDR1 MNHEY, CDR2 SMNVEV (reference sequence). V was clipped by 8 bases and J by 3 bases, with 19 bases between them. CDR3 DNA: TGTGCCAGCCGCTCCGGGGGTCGAAAATACTATGGCTACACCTTC. It is translated as CASRSGGRKYYGYTF.

A single count supports this clone. The chain joins TRBV30 to TRBJ1-6; D ambiguous. Trimming cost V 3 bases and J 0 bases, with 12 bases left between them. Germline lookup yields CDR1 GTSNPN and CDR2 SVGIG (reference sequence). The CDR3 is 16 residues long. In DNA form, the CDR3 reads TGTGCCTGGAGAAAGGCCGGGAGCTCCTATAATTCACCCCTCCACTTT. It specifies CAWRKAGSSYNSPLHF.

The V and J genes are TRBV5-1 and TRBJ2-3, with 14 bases aligning to TRBD2. This CDR3 is 15 amino acids long. V lost 4 bases and J lost 7; bases outside the gene matches: 5. Germline V gene sequence: CDR1 SGHRS, CDR2 YFSETQ. The CDR3 loop reads CASSTTSGGGYTQYF. In DNA, the CDR3 is TGCGCCAGCAGCACGACTAGCGGGGGGGGTTATACGCAGTATTTT.

The V gene is TRBV2, the J gene TRBJ2-1, with 9 bases identical to TRBD1. Germline V gene data show CDR1 as SNHLY and CDR2 as FYNNEI. V lost 6 bases to trimming and J lost 5 bases; unmatched junction nucleotides: 5. The CDR3 loop spans 14 amino acids. As DNA, the CDR3 is TGTGCCAGCAGAGGGACAGGGAGCAACAATGAGCAGTTCTTC. Translated, it gives CASRGTGSNNEQFF. Combining the CDR3 with reference TRBV2 and TRBJ2-1 gives the whole variable domain EPEVTQTPSHQVTQMGQEVILRCVPISNHLYFYWYRQILGQKVEFLVSFYNNEISEKSEIFDDQFSVERPDGSNFTLKIRSTKLEDSAMYFCASRGTGSNNEQFFGPGTRLTVL.

This clone is a singleton in its sample. The V call is TRBV7-8, the J call TRBJ1-2; 12 nucleotides align to TRBD1. CDR3 length: 15 residues. J gave up 7 bases and V 3 bases, and 6 bases lay outside the gene matches. Germline assignment: CDR1 SGHVS and CDR2 FQNEAQ. DNA for the CDR3: TGTGCCAGCAGCTTGACCGGGACAGGGGGCCTTGGCTACACCTTC. Translating it yields CASSLTGTGGLGYTF.

The chain has TRBV18 and TRBJ1-5, with D possibly TRBD1 on 6 matching bases. Germline V gene lookup returns CDR1 KGHSH and CDR2 LQKENI. The CDR3 totals 15 residues. V shed 5 bases and J shed 1 base, with 12 bases lying between them. CDR3 DNA sequence: TGTGCCAGCTCAGGGGACAATTGGAGCAATCAGCCCCAGCATTTT. Translating gives CASSGDNWSNQPQHF. Looking up the rest from reference TRBV18 and TRBJ1-5 gives the full variable domain: NAGVMQNPRHLVRRRGQEARLRCSPMKGHSHVYWYRQLPEEGLKFMVYLQKENIIDESGMPKERFSAEFPKEGPSILRIQQVVRGDSAAYFCASSGDNWSNQPQHFGDGTRLSIL.

The chain recombines TRBV30 with TRBJ2-5, with D possibly TRBD2 on 6 matching bases. The germline V gene encodes CDR1 GTSNPN and CDR2 SVGIG (reference sequence). Trimming shortened V by 1 base and J by 5 bases, and 14 bases separated the two germline ends. This CDR3 is built from 14 residues. CDR3 in DNA: TGTGCCTGGAGTGGACAGATTGGGGGGGAGACCCAGTACTTC. It translates to CAWSGQIGGETQYF.

The V and J genes are TRBV29-1 and TRBJ1-4; D is uncertain. This CDR3 has 12 amino acids. The germline CDR1 and CDR2 sequences are SQVTM and ANQGSEA. Trimming took 2 bases from V and 8 from J, leaving 9 bases between them. Here the CDR3 reads CSVEPVGEKLFF. In DNA, the CDR3 is TGCAGCGTTGAACCGGTCGGGGAAAAACTGTTTTTT.

V usage is TRBV7-6 and J usage is TRBJ2-1; 9 bases line up with TRBD2. Germline V lookup: CDR1 SGHVS, CDR2 FNYEAQ. This CDR3 has 18 residues. V shed 4 bases and J 5 bases; nucleotides not matched to a gene: 15. The DNA for the CDR3 is TGTGCCAGCAGCTCTCTCCTGGTGGGGGCTAGCGGGAACAATGAGCAGTTCTTC. As protein: CASSSLLVGASGNNEQFF.

V usage is TRBV7-9 and J usage is TRBJ2-7; 7 bases align to TRBD1. V gave up 4 bases and J gave up 5 bases; unmatched junction bases: 2. The CDR3 has 12 amino acids. Germline CDR1 is SEHNR and CDR2 is FQNEAQ (reference sequence). This chain's CDR3 is CASSSRGNEQYF. CDR3 DNA: TGTGCCAGCAGCTCCAGGGGGAACGAGCAGTACTTC.

The chain uses TRBV12-5 and TRBJ1-1; perhaps TRBD1 as D (5 bases). The germline V gene has CDR1 LGHNT and CDR2 FRNRAP. CDR3 length: 15 amino acids. The V gene lost 1 base and the J gene lost 1 base, with 10 bases spanning the gap. CDR3 protein: CASGLGGTPNTEAFF. CDR3 coding DNA: TGTGCTAGTGGTTTGGGGGGCACCCCGAACACTGAAGCTTTCTTT.

This clone occurred a few times. The chain has TRBV29-1 and TRBJ2-2; 10 nucleotides match TRBD2. Germline CDR1 reads SQVTM; CDR2 reads ANQGSEA. The CDR3 runs 13 residues. J was trimmed by 6 bases and V by 4 bases; bases with no gene match: 2. The DNA for the CDR3 is TGCAGCGTTGCTCTAGCGGGAGCCGGGGAGCTGTTTTTT. Protein product: CSVALAGAGELFF.

This rearrangement joins TRBV5-4 to TRBJ2-1, with 9 bases identical to TRBD2. Germline CDR1 and CDR2: SGHNT and YYREEE (reference sequence). There are 18 residues in the CDR3. The V segment lost 4 bases and the J segment 7 bases; nucleotides outside the gene matches: 18. The CDR3 DNA reads as TGTGCCAGCAGCCCGAAGGAAGGGGGTCCGGGACTAGCAAATGAGCAGTTCTTC. Translation gives CASSPKEGGPGLANEQFF.